This T cell receptor (beta chain) was retrieved from a study of type 1 regulatory T cells. Study-wide context: An in vitro protocol generated T-allo10, a Tr1-enriched, alloantigen-specific CD4 T cell product. Points from the study as a whole: Compared with non-type 1 regulatory T cells, type 1 regulatory T cells showed a more restricted TCR repertoire.

CDR1 is WNHNN and CDR2 is SYGVQD in the germline V gene (reference sequence). CDR3 length: 13 amino acids. TCRdb recomputed calls from the reads with MiXCR, one row per CDR3 protein. This sample has about 71,000 distinct CDR3 sequences, with around 21% found just once. With regard to this clonotype: Its antigen is unknown.

The sample consisted of cultured type 1 regulatory T (Tr1) cells, either the whole culture or a sorted fraction (not recorded which). V is TRBV10-1 and J is TRBJ2-2; 11 nucleotides line up with TRBD1. The TCR originated in a human donor in good health. DNA for the CDR3: TGCCCCGGACAGGGGGCCCTGGGCGGGGAGCTGTTTTTT. This gives the protein CPGQGALGGELFF.